These T cell receptor beta chains were read from a single sample in a study of blood T cell repertoires in COVID-19. TCRdb keeps only in-frame clones here, not all; method: immunoSEQ multiplex PCR. The table shows 400,000 to 500,000 clones, with about 88% occurring only once. The sample was PBMCs or T cells enriched from blood (not recorded which). The receptors were gathered from a woman under 30 who had been exposed to COVID-19. Both conserved end residues are part of each CDR3. Each record gives: clone size, J gene, D gene, CDR3 length, V gene, CDR3 protein, CDR3 DNA. A D gene is named only where the DNA matches it firmly. Some rows have no size entry. The others give once, few or many, or a class for an expanded clone.

.,TRBJ2-5,TRBD1,14,TRBV9,CASSVYDREETQYF,TGTGCCAGCAGCGTATATGACAGGGAAGAGACCCAGTACTTC
.,TRBJ2-3,TRBD2,16,TRBV5-1,CASTLLAGEAPDTQYF,TGCGCCAGCACCCTTCTAGCGGGAGAGGCCCCAGATACGCAGTATTTT
.,TRBJ2-1,TRBD2,16,TRBV13,CASSLGLGLPKDEQFF,TGTGCCAGCAGCTTAGGCCTGGGACTACCTAAGGATGAGCAGTTCTTC
.,TRBJ2-1,.,13,TRBV28,CASSFFGHNEQFF,TGTGCCAGCAGTTTTTTTGGGCACAATGAGCAGTTCTTC
.,TRBJ2-1,.,11,TRBV6-4,CASSSGLEQFF,TGTGCCAGCAGTTCAGGACTAGAGCAGTTCTTC
.,TRBJ1-2,.,14,TRBV30,CAWSAGTGGYGYTF,TGTGCCTGGAGTGCGGGTACGGGGGGCTATGGCTACACCTTC
.,TRBJ1-4,.,14,TRBV27,CASSYDRRNEKLFF,TGTGCCAGCAGTTACGACAGGCGTAATGAAAAACTGTTTTTT
.,TRBJ2-3,.,16,TRBV12-2,CASRLYRLVEPDTQYF,TGTGCAAGTCGCTTATACCGACTAGTTGAACCAGATACGCAGTATTTT
.,TRBJ2-5,TRBD1,13,TRBV5-5,CASNGQGLETQYF,TGTGCCAGCAACGGACAGGGGCTTGAGACCCAGTACTTC
few,TRBJ1-2,.,11,TRBV19,CASTGEGGYTF,TGTGCCAGTACGGGGGAGGGCGGCTACACCTTC
.,TRBJ2-7,TRBD2,16,TRBV2,CASSDIGTSGSYEQYF,TGTGCCAGCAGTGACATAGGGACTAGCGGCTCCTACGAGCAGTACTTC
.,TRBJ2-5,.,14,TRBV7-9,CASSLIPTEETQYF,TGTGCCAGCAGCTTAATACCGACAGAAGAGACCCAGTACTTC
.,TRBJ1-5,.,13,TRBV6-4,CASSDEQGQPQHF,TGTGCCAGCAGTGACGAACAGGGACAGCCCCAGCATTTT
few,TRBJ1-5,.,12,TRBV19,CASSIGGQPQHF,TGTGCCAGTAGTATAGGCGGTCAGCCCCAGCATTTT
.,TRBJ1-2,.,12,TRBV28,CASSLGLYGYTF,TGTGCCAGCAGTTTAGGGCTGTATGGCTACACCTTC
.,TRBJ2-6,.,15,TRBV3-1/TRBV3-2,CASSPGSSGANVLTF,TGTGCCAGCAGCCCGGGGAGCTCTGGGGCCAACGTCCTGACTTTC
.,TRBJ2-7,.,13,TRBV12-3/TRBV12-4,CASTVIVGHEQYF,TGTGCCAGCACGGTCATAGTGGGGCACGAGCAGTACTTC
.,TRBJ2-5,TRBD2,15,TRBV6-5,CASRGLAGGRETQYF,TGTGCCAGCAGAGGACTAGCGGGGGGTAGGGAGACCCAGTACTTC
.,TRBJ2-3,TRBD2,17,TRBV7-9,CASSSERQAGPTDTQYF,TGTGCCAGCAGCTCCGAACGACAAGCGGGACCCACAGATACGCAGTATTTT
.,TRBJ1-5,TRBD1,15,TRBV3-1/TRBV3-2,CASSPGQGLGQPQHF,TGTGCCAGCAGCCCCGGACAGGGGTTAGGTCAGCCCCAGCATTTT
.,TRBJ2-1,TRBD1,15,TRBV7-3,CASSTTGGSYNEQFF,TGTGCCAGCAGCACCACAGGGGGTTCCTACAATGAGCAGTTCTTC
.,TRBJ1-1,.,14,TRBV10-3,CAIRERTMNTEAFF,TGTGCCATCAGGGAAAGAACTATGAACACTGAAGCTTTCTTT
.,TRBJ1-5,.,18,TRBV28,CASSATTGFVVRNQPQHF,TGTGCCAGCAGTGCTACAACAGGGTTCGTAGTGCGCAATCAGCCCCAGCATTTT
.,TRBJ1-1,.,14,TRBV27,CASSWTAGRTEAFF,TGTGCCAGCAGTTGGACAGCCGGTCGCACTGAAGCTTTCTTT
.,TRBJ2-3,.,12,TRBV20-1,CSASPRGDTQYF,TGCAGTGCTAGTCCCCGCGGAGATACGCAGTATTTT
.,TRBJ1-1,.,14,TRBV2,CASTRGQLNTEAFF,TGTGCCAGCACGAGAGGACAGCTGAACACTGAAGCTTTCTTT
.,TRBJ1-2,.,12,TRBV24-1,CATSDEGWGYTF,TGTGCCACCAGTGATGAGGGATGGGGCTACACCTTC
.,TRBJ1-2,.,14,TRBV28,CASSLPDWNYGYTF,TGTGCCAGCAGTTTGCCGGACTGGAACTATGGCTACACCTTC
.,TRBJ2-2,TRBD2,17,TRBV9,CASSVALFSGSTGELFF,TGTGCCAGCAGCGTAGCCCTTTTTAGCGGGAGCACCGGGGAGCTGTTTTTT